The 20 T cell receptor beta chains in this list originate from one sample, sequenced in a study of T cells in Graves' hyperthyroidism and ophthalmopathy. RNA transcripts served as the template for amplifying TCR beta CDR3 regions. Researchers ran a first-round RT-PCR on the TCR CDR3 using the HTBI primer set. TCRdb re-analysed the multiplex PCR reads in MiXCR, keeping a single row per CDR3 protein. Here the sample spans around 490,000 distinct CDR3 sequences, just under 20% being singletons. Sequencing was carried out using blood. These receptors were collected from a middle-aged man with Graves' ophthalmopathy.

This clonotype appeared once. Given a much more abundant clone one base away, this may be a read error. The genes are TRBV20-1 and TRBJ2-5; TRBD2 might be the D (5 bases). The CDR3 is made up of 15 amino acids. The germline V gene has CDR1 DFQATT and CDR2 SNEGSKA (reference sequence). The CDR3 DNA reads TGCAGTGCTAGAGATGCTTCTAAGCGGCAAGAGACCCAGTGCTTC. This translates into CSARDASKRQETQCF.

V and J are TRBV27 and TRBJ2-3; TRBD2 matches 9 bases. Trimming cost V 3 bases and J 5 bases; bases outside gene matches: 3. The CDR3 loop spans 14 amino acids. The germline CDR1 and CDR2 sequences are MNHEY and SMNVEV (reference sequence). In nucleotides, the CDR3 is TGTGCCAGCAGTTTGAGACTAGCGGAAGATACGCAGTATTTT. As protein: CASSLRLAEDTQYF.

This clonotype appeared a few times. This sequence joins TRBV9 and TRBJ2-3, with TRBD2 matching 7 bases. The CDR3 has 17 residues. Germline lookup yields CDR1 SGDLS and CDR2 YYNGEE. Losses at the gene ends were 4 bases for V and 2 bases for J; bases not matched to a gene: 13. CDR3 loop: CASSPPPGGGVTDTQYF. For the CDR3, the DNA is TGTGCCAGCAGCCCCCCCCCTGGCGGGGGAGTCACAGATACGCAGTATTTT.

In this sample, this clonotype turned up many times. The V call is TRBV20-1, the J call TRBJ1-6, with D hard to call. CDR3 size: 16 residues. With 0 bases removed from V and 0 bases from J, the gap between germline ends came to 9 bases. Germline V gene sequence: CDR1 DFQATT, CDR2 SNEGSKA (reference sequence). The CDR3 region is CSARDARSSYNSPLHF. The CDR3 DNA reads TGCAGTGCTAGAGACGCGAGGAGCTCCTATAATTCACCCCTCCACTTT.

The chain joins TRBV6-9 to TRBJ2-2; TRBD2 aligns across 7 bases. Germline CDR1 reads MNHGY; CDR2 reads SVAAGI. The junction had 8 bases not matched to a gene; V was cut back by 4 bases and J by 6 bases. The CDR3 is made up of 15 amino acids. CDR3 amino acids: CASSSAGVIAGELFF. As DNA, the CDR3 is TGTGCCAGCAGTTCTGCGGGAGTTATCGCCGGGGAGCTGTTTTTT.

This clonotype has at least ten counts. The rearrangement links TRBV12-3 or TRBV12-4 to TRBJ2-3; no reliable D call. CDR3 size: 15 residues. V was clipped by 6 bases and J by 1 base, with 14 bases between them. The DNA of the CDR3 is TGTGCCAGCAGCCCCCCTAACACGGGCACAGATACGCAGTATTTT. This encodes CASSPPNTGTDTQYF.

About this clonotype itself: A read error may explain this, as a much larger clone is one base away. J is TRBJ2-5 and V is TRBV2; D is uncertain. The CDR3 contains 15 residues. Per germline, CDR1 SNHLY and CDR2 FYNNEI. The CDR3 DNA follows: TGTGCCAGCAGTTCTGCCTTAGGAGTCCAAGAGACCCGGTACTTC. It translates to CASSSALGVQETRYF.

This clonotype was detected ten times or more. This sequence joins TRBV28 and TRBJ2-1, with D perhaps TRBD2 (6 bases). V was clipped by 6 bases and J by 4 bases, with 19 bases between them. This CDR3 comprises 16 residues. Germline V lookup: CDR1 MDHEN, CDR2 SYDVKM. CDR3 region: CASSLIRDSIYNEQFF. The DNA for the CDR3 is TGTGCCAGCAGCCTGATCCGGGACTCCATTTACAATGAGCAGTTCTTC. Together with reference TRBV28 and TRBJ2-1, the CDR3 gives the full variable domain: DVKVTQSSRYLVKRTGEKVFLECVQDMDHENMFWYRQDPGLGLRLIYFSYDVKMKEKGDIPEGYSVSREKKERFSLILESASTNQTSMYLCASSLIRDSIYNEQFFGPGTRLTVL.

V usage is TRBV28 and J usage is TRBJ1-1; 7 nucleotides agree with TRBD1. V shed 5 bases and J 9 bases; nucleotides not matched to a gene: 9. CDR1 is MDHEN, CDR2 SYDVKM, per germline. The CDR3 extends over 13 amino acids. DNA of the CDR3: TGTGCCAGCAGTCCGGGGACAGTGCCTAAAGCTTTCTTT. This codes for CASSPGTVPKAFF.

This sequence joins TRBV7-3 and TRBJ1-3; D is perhaps TRBD1 (5 bases). Germline CDR1 is SGHTA and CDR2 is FQGTGA. V was pared by 3 bases and J by 7 bases, with 13 bases between. The CDR3 runs 14 residues. The CDR3 sequence is CASSFGDPGNTIYF. CDR3 bases: TGTGCCAGCAGCTTTGGGGACCCAGGGAACACCATATATTTT.

As for this clonotype: The conserved phenylalanine or tryptophan is not found at the CDR3 terminus, so this likely reflects a read error. This chain joins TRBV7-3 and TRBJ1-1; perhaps TRBD1 as D (5 bases). Germline V lookup: CDR1 SGHTA, CDR2 FQGTGA. The CDR3 covers 13 residues. V gave up 5 bases and J gave up 1 base, with 8 bases separating them. CDR3 protein: CASSRQSNTEAFL. CDR3 DNA: TGTGCCAGCAGCCGACAGTCGAACACTGAAGCTTTCCTT.

This clonotype was counted at least ten times. This chain connects TRBV6-1 to TRBJ2-1, with D possibly TRBD1 on 6 matching bases. V shed 5 bases and J shed 3 bases, with 14 bases lying between them. This CDR3 has 15 residues. Germline CDR1 MNHNS, CDR2 SASEGT. The CDR3: CASSHGTFGYNEQFF. CDR3 in DNA: TGTGCCAGCAGTCATGGGACATTTGGCTACAATGAGCAGTTCTTC.

This clonotype was counted between two and nine times. V usage is TRBV6-6 and J usage is TRBJ1-1; D is unresolved. Germline assignment: CDR1 MNHNY and CDR2 SVGAGI (reference sequence). Trimming shortened V by 0 bases and J by 2 bases, and 10 bases separated the two germline ends. The CDR3 sequence is 15 residues long. CDR3 residues: CASSYSGGYNTEAFF. In DNA form, the CDR3 reads TGTGCCAGCAGTTACTCGGGCGGGTACAACACTGAAGCTTTCTTT.

This clonotype was seen a single time. The rearrangement joins TRBV19 to TRBJ2-7; 7 bases are a match to TRBD1. This CDR3 contains 14 residues. Trimming took 5 bases from V and 3 from J; bases not matched to a gene: 7. CDR1 LNHDA and CDR2 SQIVND come from the germline V gene (reference sequence). The DNA for the CDR3 is TGTGCCAGTAGTTCCTCGGGACAGCTCTACGAGCAGTACTTC. Translated, it gives CASSSSGQLYEQYF.

This clonotype was observed at least ten times. V and J are TRBV18 and TRBJ2-3; D gene uncertain. This CDR3 has 12 amino acids. CDR1 KGHSH and CDR2 LQKENI come from the germline V gene. Trimming removed 2 bases at V and 2 bases at J, with 2 bases between. CDR3 protein: CASSPNTDTQYF. Written as DNA, the CDR3 is TGTGCCAGCTCACCAAACACAGATACGCAGTATTTT.

This clonotype was detected ten times or more. This chain joins TRBV7-8 and TRBJ2-7; 8 nucleotides match TRBD2. The CDR3 consists of 17 residues. V was pared by 5 bases and J by 1 base, with 13 bases of the junction left unmatched. The germline CDR1 and CDR2 sequences are SGHVS and FQNEAQ. DNA of the CDR3: TGTGCCAGCAGCCCAAGGCCCTCAGGACTAGCTTCCTACGAGCAGTACTTC. Translated, it gives CASSPRPSGLASYEQYF.

Details on this clonotype: Since a much larger clone is just one base distant, this may be a read error. The rearrangement uses TRBV30 and TRBJ1-2; weak D call: TRBD1 (6 bases). Looked up from germline, CDR1 is GTSNPN and CDR2 is SVGIG (reference sequence). V lost 4 bases and J lost 1, with 13 bases in between. This CDR3 has 14 amino acids. This CDR3 is CAWNRRGVNYGYTF. DNA of the CDR3: TGTGCCTGGAACCGAAGGGGGGTTAACTATGGCTACACCTTC.

The rearrangement joins TRBV15 to TRBJ2-7; D is perhaps TRBD2 (7 bases). From germline, CDR1 is LNHNV and CDR2 YYDKDF (reference sequence). V lost 1 base to trimming and J lost 7 bases, with 17 bases between them. The CDR3 is 15 amino acids. CDR3 region: CATSRGGQGGGEQYF. In DNA, the CDR3 is TGTGCCACCAGCAGAGGGGGGCAAGGGGGGGGAGAGCAGTACTTC.

The chain is built from TRBV4-1 and TRBJ2-3, with D possibly being TRBD2 (7 bases). Deletions cut 0 bases from V and 0 bases from J, with 19 bases between. This CDR3 has 19 amino acids. The V gene's germline CDR1 is MGHRA and CDR2 YSYEKL. CDR3 in DNA: TGCGCCAGCAGCCAAGATGTGGGGGGGGCTAGAGCGAGCACAGATACGCAGTATTTT. It encodes CASSQDVGGARASTDTQYF.

Many counts were recorded for this clonotype. The chain employs TRBV7-2 and TRBJ1-1; 12 bases match TRBD1. Per the germline V gene, CDR1 is SGHTA and CDR2 is FQGNSA. Trimming cost V 9 bases and J 0 bases; bases outside gene matches: 20. The CDR3 has 20 residues. The CDR3 loop reads CARGRPGTGGKASMNTEAFF. The CDR3 bases are TGTGCCAGGGGGCGGCCCGGGACAGGGGGCAAAGCGTCAATGAACACTGAAGCTTTCTTT.